The 32 T cell receptor beta chains reported below all come from one sample, sequenced in a study of blood T cell repertoires in COVID-19. TCRdb's table, derived via immunoSEQ multiplex PCR, lists solely in-frame clones and lacks some. This table holds 160,000 or so clones, about 88% found once. Input material: peripheral blood. Receptors were obtained from a woman aged 70-85 years with acute or convalescent COVID-19.

This sequence joins TRBV6-2 or TRBV6-3 and TRBJ2-5; weak D call: TRBD2 (5 bases). Germline CDR1 MNHEY, CDR2 SVGEGT. CDR3 length: 15 residues. Trimming removed 5 bases from V and 5 bases from J, with 18 bases in between. CDR3 protein: CASSRATSSRETQYF. DNA of the CDR3: TGTGCCAGCAGTCGCGCTACTAGTTCTAGGGAGACCCAGTACTTC.

This clone was seen more than once but under ten times. This chain connects TRBV7-2 to TRBJ2-1, with TRBD1 identical over 10 bases. The CDR3 length is 16 residues. The V gene end was trimmed by 1 base and the J gene end by 6 bases; junction bases not matched to a gene: 6. CDR1 is SGHTA, CDR2 FQGNSA, per germline. CDR3 sequence (DNA): TGTGCCAGCAGCTTAGTCAAGGGACAGGGGTCCAATGAGCAGTTCTTC. As protein: CASSLVKGQGSNEQFF.

The genes are TRBV24-1 and TRBJ2-1, with TRBD2 identical over 10 bases. The CDR3 consists of 16 residues. Germline values: CDR1 KGHDR, CDR2 SFDVKD. V lost 4 bases, J lost 2 bases, and 4 bases stayed unmatched. CDR3 protein: CATSDIAGGTYNEQFF. Here the CDR3 DNA reads TGTGCCACCAGTGACATAGCGGGGGGCACCTACAATGAGCAGTTCTTC.

J is TRBJ2-3 and V is TRBV7-6; tentative D call: TRBD1 (6 bases). CDR3 length: 15 residues. Trimming left V 6 bases short and J 5 bases short, with 18 bases between. CDR1 and CDR2 from the germline V gene are SGHVS and FNYEAQ. The CDR3: CASSFRWTEGDTQYF. The CDR3 DNA sequence: TGTGCCAGCAGTTTCAGGTGGACAGAGGGAGATACGCAGTATTTT.

V and J are TRBV5-4 and TRBJ2-6, with D uncertain. This CDR3 spans 15 amino acids. V lost 2 bases and J 0 bases, leaving 6 bases between the germline ends. In germline, CDR1 is SGHNT, CDR2 YYREEE (reference sequence). The CDR3 DNA reads TGTGCCAGCAGCTTTAGTCGCTCTGGGGCCAACGTCCTGACTTTC. Its translation is CASSFSRSGANVLTF.

The chain couples TRBV6-5 to TRBJ1-4; D is possibly TRBD1 (6 bases). CDR1 MNHEY and CDR2 SVGAGI come from the germline V gene. The V end was cut by 0 bases, the J end by 5 bases, with 10 bases between. This CDR3 has 15 amino acids. The chain's CDR3 is CASSYSNRVNEKLFF. CDR3 sequence (DNA): TGTGCCAGCAGTTACTCGAACAGGGTAAATGAAAAACTGTTTTTT.

This clone was observed a handful of times. The chain uses TRBV11-2 and TRBJ1-5, with D tentatively TRBD1 (5 bases). V was trimmed by 2 bases and J by 9 bases, leaving 17 bases between them. The CDR3 has 15 residues. Germline V gene lookup returns CDR1 SGHAT and CDR2 FQNNGV. The CDR3 sequence is CASSLTSGPGGPQHF. The CDR3 DNA sequence: TGTGCCAGCAGCTTAACCTCGGGCCCGGGGGGGCCCCAGCATTTT.

This clone was detected a few times. This chain uses TRBV5-1 with TRBJ1-1; D call uncertain. V was pared by 5 bases and J by 0 bases, with 11 bases between. Germline V gene data show CDR1 as SGHRS and CDR2 as YFSETQ. The CDR3 extends over 14 amino acids. CDR3 residues: CASRLDGMNTEAFF. The CDR3 DNA sequence: TGCGCCAGCAGACTCGACGGGATGAACACTGAAGCTTTCTTT. Filled out from reference TRBV5-1 and TRBJ1-1, the complete variable domain reads KAGVTQTPRYLIKTRGQQVTLSCSPISGHRSVSWYQQTPGQGLQFLFEYFSETQRNKGNFPGRFSGRQFSNSRSEMNVSTLELGDSALYLCASRLDGMNTEAFFGQGTRLTVV.

This chain links TRBV2 with TRBJ2-7; 10 nucleotides match TRBD1. CDR3 size: 13 residues. Trimming removed 7 bases from V and 9 bases from J; junction bases left unmatched: 9. The germline V gene encodes CDR1 SNHLY and CDR2 FYNNEI. The CDR3: CASNNGQGGTQYV. The CDR3 nucleotides are TGTGCCAGCAACAATGGACAGGGGGGGACGCAGTACGTC.

The chain couples TRBV3-1 (or the pseudogene TRBV3-2) to TRBJ2-2; 10 bases agree with TRBD1. V lost 5 bases to trimming and J lost 4 bases; unmatched junction nucleotides: 7. The CDR3 is 16 amino acids. Looked up from germline, CDR1 is LGHDT and CDR2 is YNNKEL (reference sequence). CDR3 residues: CASSSRTGGSTGELFF. The DNA of the CDR3 is TGTGCCAGCAGCTCGCGGACAGGGGGGTCCACCGGGGAGCTGTTTTTT.

Worth noting for this clone: The sample has other DNA sequences that encode this CDR3 too. V gene TRBV6-5 combines with J gene TRBJ1-2; D is undetermined. CDR1 is MNHEY and CDR2 is SVGAGI in the germline V gene. The CDR3 sequence is 14 residues long. V was cut by 0 bases and J by 4 bases, with 9 bases left in between. The CDR3, as DNA: TGTGCCAGCAGTTACTCGCCGGGTCGCTATGGCTACACCTTC. Amino acid sequence: CASSYSPGRYGYTF.

This chain links TRBV2 with TRBJ1-5, with D possibly matching TRBD1 (5 bases). The CDR3 contains 13 residues. The V end was cut by 3 bases, the J end by 7 bases, with 10 bases between. Germline V CDR1 and CDR2: SNHLY, FYNNEI. The CDR3 here is CASSEQGGQPQHF. CDR3 DNA: TGTGCCAGCAGTGAGCAGGGCGGACAGCCCCAGCATTTT.

The chain joins TRBV19 to TRBJ1-5, with D tentatively TRBD1 (6 bases). V lost 9 bases and J 2 bases, leaving 14 bases between the germline ends. Germline V gene sequence: CDR1 LNHDA, CDR2 SQIVND (reference sequence). The CDR3 runs 14 residues. The CDR3 spells CASSQGLGNQPQHF. The CDR3 DNA reads as TGTGCCAGCTCACAGGGTTTGGGCAATCAGCCCCAGCATTTT.

A note on this clone: Germline and junction disagree at one end, which may indicate a read error. The chain uses TRBV11-2 and TRBJ2-3; 10 nucleotides agree with TRBD2. The CDR3 spans 16 residues. Germline CDR1 is SGHAT and CDR2 is FQNNGV. The CDR3 sequence: CASTLAGGPYTDTQYF. In nucleotides, the CDR3 is TGTGCCAGCACCTTAGCGGGGGGTCCCTACACAGATACGCAGTATTTT.

The genes are TRBV10-2 and TRBJ1-4, with D unclear. V lost 5 bases, J lost 8 bases, and 18 bases lay in between. This CDR3 contains 15 residues. CDR1 is WSHSY and CDR2 is SAAADI in the germline V gene. The CDR3, as DNA: TGCGCCAGCAGTACGGCGGGCGTCATCAGGGAAAAACTGTTTTTT. Translated, it gives CASSTAGVIREKLFF.

This chain connects TRBV15 to TRBJ1-3, with D perhaps TRBD1 (5 bases). CDR1 is LNHNV, CDR2 YYDKDF, per germline (reference sequence). V gave up 3 bases and J gave up 0 bases, with 24 bases separating them. This CDR3 region has 20 residues. The DNA of the CDR3 is TGTGCCACCAGCAGTCGCAAAACCGGGACTCAGGTGGGCTCTGGAAACACCATATATTTT. Encoded protein: CATSSRKTGTQVGSGNTIYF.

In its sample, this clone was seen once. The chain employs TRBV6-5 and TRBJ2-7; D call uncertain. From germline, CDR1 is MNHEY and CDR2 SVGAGI. V was pared by 0 bases and J by 6 bases, with 3 bases between. This CDR3 comprises 11 residues. This CDR3 reads CASSYSGEQYF. CDR3 DNA sequence: TGTGCCAGCAGTTACTCCGGCGAGCAGTACTTC.

The chain recombines TRBV6-6 with TRBJ1-1; D unresolved. This CDR3 is built from 14 residues. The V end was cut by 4 bases, the J end by 0 bases, with 9 bases between. Germline CDR1 reads MNHNY; CDR2 reads SVGAGI (reference sequence). This CDR3 reads CASSFEAMNTEAFF. In nucleotides, the CDR3 is TGTGCCAGCAGTTTTGAGGCAATGAACACTGAAGCTTTCTTT.

In its sample, this clone was seen once. V usage is TRBV9 and J usage is TRBJ2-5; D is perhaps TRBD1 (6 bases). The length of the CDR3 is 15 residues. The V end was cut by 2 bases, the J end by 9 bases, with 20 bases between. CDR1 is SGDLS, CDR2 YYNGEE, per germline. CDR3 DNA: TGTGCCAGCAGCGTCCTTGGGGGACACCTAGGGGCCCAGTACTTC. Protein product: CASSVLGGHLGAQYF. Drawing the rest from reference TRBV9 and TRBJ2-5, the complete variable domain is DSGVTQTPKHLITATGQRVTLRCSPRSGDLSVYWYQQSLDQGLQFLIQYYNGEERAKGNILERFSAQQFPDLHSELNLSSLELGDSALYFCASSVLGGHLGAQYFGPGTRLLVL.

The gene calls are TRBV6-5 and TRBJ1-1; D is possibly TRBD1 (5 bases). The CDR3 is 15 residues long. Germline V gene data show CDR1 as MNHEY and CDR2 as SVGAGI. Trimming removed 5 bases from V and 0 bases from J, with 13 bases in between. The CDR3 bases are TGTGCCAGCAGTAGAGACAGCATCATGAACACTGAAGCTTTCTTT. Translating gives CASSRDSIMNTEAFF.

V and J are TRBV19 and TRBJ1-2; 8 bases agree with TRBD1. Trimming cost V 6 bases and J 3 bases; bases outside gene matches: 15. Germline values: CDR1 LNHDA, CDR2 SQIVND (reference sequence). The CDR3 is 17 residues long. The CDR3 region has the DNA TGTGCCAGTAGATCTCCCCTCGGACAGGGTGGGGACTATGGCTACACCTTC. Its protein product is CASRSPLGQGGDYGYTF.

V usage is TRBV23-1 and J usage is TRBJ2-7; perhaps TRBD1 as D (6 bases). TRBV23-1 counts as an open reading frame of uncertain function. Trimming took 4 bases from V and 2 from J, leaving 24 bases between them. The CDR3 length is 18 residues. The CDR3 protein is CASSLVGPTGPRAYEQYV. The DNA of the CDR3 is TGCGCCAGCAGTCTCGTGGGGCCAACAGGGCCGCGAGCCTACGAGCAGTACGTC.

The chain combines TRBV5-1 with TRBJ2-1; 8 bases line up with TRBD1. Looked up from germline, CDR1 is SGHRS and CDR2 is YFSETQ. V was pared by 0 bases and J by 4 bases, with 6 bases of the junction left unmatched. This CDR3 has 16 residues. CDR3 sequence (DNA): TGCGCCAGCAGCTTGGCACCGGACAGGGTTTACAATGAGCAGTTCTTC. Residues: CASSLAPDRVYNEQFF.

The rearrangement uses TRBV19 and TRBJ1-1; D is possibly TRBD1 (6 bases). Germline V CDR1 and CDR2: LNHDA, SQIVND (reference sequence). The CDR3 spans 19 residues. Trimming removed 3 bases from V and 4 bases from J, with 27 bases in between. The CDR3 DNA follows: TGTGCCAGTAGTATGATTGGTCGGGGGGCGGGAGGTGGAGGCACTGAAGCTTTCTTT. Translation gives CASSMIGRGAGGGGTEAFF.

V usage is TRBV7-8 and J usage is TRBJ1-5; D is undetermined. The CDR3 spans 15 residues. CDR1 SGHVS and CDR2 FQNEAQ come from the germline V gene. Trimming took off 2 bases at V and 0 bases at J, with 8 bases between the two ends. The CDR3 region has the DNA TGTGCCAGCAGCTTAAACAGTTATAGCAATCAGCCCCAGCATTTT. Translated: CASSLNSYSNQPQHF.

The gene calls are TRBV24-1 and TRBJ1-2; 9 nucleotides line up with TRBD1. The CDR3 sequence is 17 residues long. V lost 1 base and J lost 5; bases outside the gene matches: 10. Germline values: CDR1 KGHDR, CDR2 SFDVKD. The CDR3, as DNA: TGTGCCACCAGTGATTTCACTTCGGACAGGGGCGCTTATGGCTACACCTTC. This gives the protein CATSDFTSDRGAYGYTF.

This sequence joins TRBV30 and TRBJ2-3, with TRBD2 identical over 10 bases. V dropped 2 bases and J dropped 0; count of bases not matched to a gene: 5. Per germline, CDR1 GTSNPN and CDR2 SVGIG (reference sequence). This CDR3 spans 16 amino acids. Here the CDR3 reads CAWSTLAGDSTDTQYF. The CDR3 DNA sequence: TGTGCCTGGAGTACTCTAGCGGGGGATAGCACAGATACGCAGTATTTT.

The V call is TRBV29-1, the J call TRBJ2-1; 8 bases map to TRBD1. CDR3 length equals 13 residues. Per germline, CDR1 SQVTM and CDR2 ANQGSEA. The J segment lost 3 bases and the V segment lost 5 bases, leaving 3 bases of the junction unmatched. In DNA form, the CDR3 reads TGCAGCGTTTACGGGACAGGCTACAATGAGCAGTTCTTC. It encodes CSVYGTGYNEQFF.

V gene TRBV2 combines with J gene TRBJ1-2; D ambiguous. Germline CDR1 reads SNHLY; CDR2 reads FYNNEI. The CDR3 spans 12 residues. V lost 4 bases to trimming and J lost 3 bases, with 6 bases between them. Here the CDR3 reads CASSAGHYGYTF. In DNA form, the CDR3 reads TGTGCCAGCAGTGCGGGTCACTATGGCTACACCTTC. The whole variable domain, filled in from reference TRBV2 and TRBJ1-2, reads EPEVTQTPSHQVTQMGQEVILRCVPISNHLYFYWYRQILGQKVEFLVSFYNNEISEKSEIFDDQFSVERPDGSNFTLKIRSTKLEDSAMYFCASSAGHYGYTFGSGTRLTVV.

As regards this clone: Additional DNA sequences in this sample encode the identical CDR3. The rearrangement links TRBV21-1 to TRBJ1-1; no check of the table's D call, TRBD1, against the DNA was made. TRBV21-1 is designated a pseudogene. The CDR3 length is 14 residues. The CDR3 is CASSKEGVWTEAFF. CDR3 DNA: TGTGCCAGCAGCAAGGAAGGGGTCTGGACTGAAGCTTTCTTT.

A few counts support this clone. The chain is built from TRBV6-2 or TRBV6-3 and TRBJ2-5; TRBD1 matches at 10 bases. The trim removed 5 bases at V and 4 bases at J, leaving 7 bases unmatched. The CDR3 contains 15 residues. CDR1 and CDR2 (germline): MNHEY, SVGEGT. CDR3 in DNA: TGTGCCAGCAGTGCCTGGAGGACAGGGGGAGAGACCCAGTACTTC. Protein sequence: CASSAWRTGGETQYF.

The CDR3 spells CASSDSKTGVYGYTF. The CDR3, as DNA: TGTGCCAGCAGTGACTCGAAAACAGGGGTCTATGGCTACACCTTC. The chain employs TRBV6-4 and TRBJ1-2, with 7 bases that match TRBD1. CDR1 MRHNA and CDR2 SNTAGT come from the germline V gene. Losses at the gene ends were 0 bases for V and 4 bases for J; bases not matched to a gene: 5. The CDR3 is 15 residues long.